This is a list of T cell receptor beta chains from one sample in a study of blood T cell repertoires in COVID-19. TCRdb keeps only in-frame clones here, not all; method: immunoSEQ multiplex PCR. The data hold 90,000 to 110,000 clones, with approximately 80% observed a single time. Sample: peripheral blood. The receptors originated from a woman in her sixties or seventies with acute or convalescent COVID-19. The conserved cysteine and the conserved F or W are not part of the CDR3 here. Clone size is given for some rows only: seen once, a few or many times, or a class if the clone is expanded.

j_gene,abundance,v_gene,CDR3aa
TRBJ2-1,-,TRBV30,AWSVLNDEQF
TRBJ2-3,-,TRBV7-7,ASSPRGGAADTQY
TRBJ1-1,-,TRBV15,ATSRVGQGYSF
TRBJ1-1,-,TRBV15,ATSRDQNTEAF
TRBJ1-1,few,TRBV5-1,ASSPLQGNTEAF
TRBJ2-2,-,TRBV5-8,ASSRDRVPRELF
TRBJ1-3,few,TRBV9,ASSVGTGSGNTIY
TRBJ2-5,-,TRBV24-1,ATSDVGQGARETQY
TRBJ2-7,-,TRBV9,ASGRGLDYEQY
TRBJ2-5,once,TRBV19,ASSIAGETQY
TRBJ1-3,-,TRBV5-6,ASSLAGNTIY
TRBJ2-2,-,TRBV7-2,ASSLGLGQGAGELF
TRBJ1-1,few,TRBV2,ASSHRDGAEAF
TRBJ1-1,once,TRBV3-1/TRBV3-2,ASSQDWQINTEAF
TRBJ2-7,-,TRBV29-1,SVGGTGPPYEQY
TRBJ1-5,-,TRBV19,ASSIGTGAQPQH
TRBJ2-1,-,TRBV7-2,ASSFLGVDNEQF
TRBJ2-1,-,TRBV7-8,ASSSLGKKRGADEQF
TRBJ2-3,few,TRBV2,ASSGDRGQIDTQY
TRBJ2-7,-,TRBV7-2,ASTIDRDRTYEQY
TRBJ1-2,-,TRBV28,ASSLFVQGDNYGYT
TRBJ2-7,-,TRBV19,ATQDRVQIKRENSYEQY
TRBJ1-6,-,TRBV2,ASSEEQGRPPLH
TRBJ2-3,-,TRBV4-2,ASSPTGWTQY
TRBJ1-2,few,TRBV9,ASSAVGRDRTFGYT
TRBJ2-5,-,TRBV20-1,SASEWSQETQY
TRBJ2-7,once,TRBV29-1,SVETVSYEQY
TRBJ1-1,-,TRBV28,ASSLAGNTEAF
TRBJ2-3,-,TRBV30,AWSMASTDTQY
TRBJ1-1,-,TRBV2,ASRKAGTGGPSTEAF
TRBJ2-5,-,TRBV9,ASSEQAGWGETQY
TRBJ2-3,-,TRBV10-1,ASSDQTGTDTQY
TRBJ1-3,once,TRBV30,AWDGTGGNTIY
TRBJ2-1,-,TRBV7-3,ASSPRGNNEQF
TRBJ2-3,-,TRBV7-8,ASSLVSGGETDTQY
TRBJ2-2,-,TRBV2,ASSERPSGELF
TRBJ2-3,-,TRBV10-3,AISPAASAPDTQY
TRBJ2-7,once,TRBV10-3,AISEARSTGNEQY
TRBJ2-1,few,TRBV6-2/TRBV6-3,ASSYTTGLVARNEQF
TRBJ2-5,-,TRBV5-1,ASSLEVAGPQETQY
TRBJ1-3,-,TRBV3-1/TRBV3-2,ASSQELGTSGNTIY
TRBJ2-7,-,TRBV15,ATSRARDSSSYEQY